The 9 T cell receptor beta chains given below trace back to one sample, sequenced in a study of blood T cell repertoires in COVID-19. The data were produced by immunoSEQ multiplex PCR, yet TCRdb's version contains in-frame clones alone and is incomplete. The sample lists almost 85,000 clones; 85% to 90% were seen once. Source material: PBMCs or T cells enriched from blood (not recorded which). These receptors all come from a woman in her forties or fifties with acute COVID-19.

J is TRBJ2-1 and V is TRBV7-2; 14 nucleotides match TRBD2. Germline CDR1 and CDR2: SGHTA and FQGNSA. This CDR3 has 17 amino acids. After removal of 4 bases from V and 6 bases from J, the junction contained 8 bases not matched to a gene. The CDR3 spells CASSSQPGLAGGNEQFF. Written as DNA, the CDR3 is TGTGCCAGCAGCTCCCAGCCAGGACTAGCGGGAGGCAATGAGCAGTTCTTC.

This sequence joins TRBV7-9 and TRBJ2-1, with TRBD2 identical over 7 bases. From germline, CDR1 is SEHNR and CDR2 FQNEAQ (reference sequence). The CDR3 is 16 amino acids. V lost 5 bases and J lost 3; bases outside the gene matches: 10. The CDR3 here is CASSPAGQRDYNEQFF. DNA for the CDR3: TGTGCCAGCAGCCCGGCGGGCCAGCGGGACTACAATGAGCAGTTCTTC.

This clone was counted a few times. The chain combines TRBV6-4 with TRBJ1-1; no firm D call. Germline CDR1 and CDR2: MRHNA and SNTAGT. V was cut by 3 bases and J by 4 bases, with 12 bases left in between. The CDR3 sequence is 14 residues long. This CDR3 reads CASSEEGLSTEAFF. CDR3 nucleotides: TGTGCCAGCAGTGAGGAGGGATTAAGCACTGAAGCTTTCTTT.

The chain employs TRBV7-2 and TRBJ2-1; D may be TRBD2 (5 bases). V lost 1 base to trimming and J lost 8 bases, with 15 bases between them. The CDR3 is 15 residues long. CDR1 and CDR2 (germline): SGHTA, FQGNSA. CDR3 coding DNA: TGTGCCAGCAGCTTAGGCTCGCCTAGCTGGGATGAGCAGTTCTTC. It encodes CASSLGSPSWDEQFF.

This clone was picked up a small number of times. The CDR3 loop reads CASSMGMTGGHEQYF. CDR3 sequence (DNA): TGCGCCAGCAGCATGGGGATGACAGGGGGACACGAGCAGTACTTC. The chain has TRBV5-1 and TRBJ2-7; 9 bases match TRBD1. CDR3 size: 15 residues. Germline V lookup: CDR1 SGHRS, CDR2 YFSETQ. Trimming removed 4 bases from V and 5 bases from J; junction bases left unmatched: 10.

V is TRBV19 and J is TRBJ2-2; 7 nucleotides align to TRBD1. Germline values: CDR1 LNHDA, CDR2 SQIVND (reference sequence). V trimming: 4 bases; J trimming: 2 bases; junction bases outside the gene matches: 10. The CDR3 is 17 residues long. CDR3 amino acids: CASSTLGQVQNTGELFF. The CDR3 nucleotides are TGTGCCAGTAGTACCTTAGGACAGGTTCAAAACACCGGGGAGCTGTTTTTT.

The chain links TRBV5-6 to TRBJ2-3; 7 bases map to TRBD2. CDR3 size: 16 residues. V was pared by 1 base and J by 4 bases, with 9 bases of the junction left unmatched. Germline CDR1 SGHDT, CDR2 YYEEEE. CDR3 in amino acids: CASSLFVGGPPDTQYF. CDR3 nucleotide sequence: TGTGCCAGCAGCTTGTTTGTGGGAGGGCCTCCAGATACGCAGTATTTT.

The rearrangement uses TRBV2 and TRBJ1-6; no clear D gene. This CDR3 has 12 amino acids. The V and J ends lost 1 base and 10 bases respectively, with 5 bases between them. Looked up from germline, CDR1 is SNHLY and CDR2 is FYNNEI. The CDR3 sequence is CASSEGLSPLHF. CDR3 DNA: TGTGCCAGCAGTGAAGGTCTATCACCCCTCCACTTT.

This chain connects TRBV5-1 to TRBJ1-2, with D possibly TRBD1 on 6 matching bases. Trimming left V 6 bases short and J 7 bases short, with 19 bases between. Germline lookup yields CDR1 SGHRS and CDR2 YFSETQ. This CDR3 is 14 amino acids long. The CDR3 DNA is TGCGCCAGCAACCTGGACAGTGGCGTAAGTGGCTACACCTTC. This sequence encodes CASNLDSGVSGYTF. The variable domain in full, with the rest retrieved from reference TRBV5-1 and TRBJ1-2, is KAGVTQTPRYLIKTRGQQVTLSCSPISGHRSVSWYQQTPGQGLQFLFEYFSETQRNKGNFPGRFSGRQFSNSRSEMNVSTLELGDSALYLCASNLDSGVSGYTFGSGTRLTVV.